Listed below are T cell receptor beta chains from one sample, sequenced in a study of human T cells and chemical hapten exposure. TCRdb used MiXCR to reprocess the RACE reads, holding one entry per CDR3 protein. The sample has roughly 380,000 distinct CDR3 sequences; approximately 5% are singletons. The sequencing used whole blood, collected in connection with sensitization to the hapten diphenylcyclopropenone (DPC). Source of these receptors: a woman aged 45 to 65 with alopecia areata. Some clones in this sample may be carry-over from other donors' samples. Both conserved end residues are part of each CDR3. The D gene is left open where the match is weak. Size is stated for part of the rows, as once, few or many counts, or as a class when the clone is expanded.

j_call d_call v_call clone_size cdr3_aa cdr3_nt
TRBJ2-3 TRBD2 TRBV4-2 NA CASSLLLAGSSQDTQYF TGTGCCAGCAGCCTCCTCCTAGCGGGGAGTAGCCAAGATACGCAGTATTTT
TRBJ2-2 NA TRBV10-3 many CAISAAGSGELFF TGTGCCATCAGTGCGGCCGGGTCCGGGGAGCTGTTTTTT
TRBJ1-5 NA TRBV2 many CASSERRADQPQHF TGTGCCAGCAGTGAAAGGCGGGCTGATCAGCCCCAGCATTTT
TRBJ1-1 NA TRBV20-1 many CSANAPGGTEAFF TGCAGTGCCAACGCTCCGGGGGGGACTGAAGCTTTCTTT
TRBJ1-3 NA TRBV29-1 many CSVLQRSGNTIYF TGCAGCGTTTTACAGCGCTCTGGAAACACCATATATTTT
TRBJ1-5 NA TRBV29-1 many CSVSGLSNQPQHF TGCAGCGTTTCCGGGTTGAGCAATCAGCCCCAGCATTTT
TRBJ2-7 TRBD2 TRBV9 many CASSVVAGDSPYEQYF TGTGCCAGCAGCGTAGTAGCGGGAGATTCCCCCTACGAGCAGTACTTC
TRBJ2-2 NA TRBV11-2 many CASSLAPASSGTGELFF TGTGCCAGCAGCTTAGCCCCCGCGTCGAGCGGAACCGGGGAGCTGTTTTTT
TRBJ1-2 NA TRBV27 many CASSLSRRTHYGYTF TGTGCCAGCAGTTTAAGTCGGCGGACGCACTATGGCTACACCTTC
TRBJ1-3 NA TRBV12-3/TRBV12-4 NA CASSERTASGNTIYF TGTGCCAGCAGTGAGAGGACAGCCTCTGGAAACACCATATATTTT
TRBJ1-2 NA TRBV25-1 NA CASSVGAGGYTF TGTGCCAGCAGTGTGGGGGCAGGTGGCTACACCTTC
TRBJ1-6 NA TRBV6-5 many CASSGQIFNSPLHF TGTGCCAGCAGCGGACAGATTTTCAATTCACCCCTCCACTTT
TRBJ2-5 NA TRBV7-2 few CASSRVGWGAETQYF TGTGCCAGCAGCCGGGTGGGATGGGGGGCGGAGACCCAGTACTTC
TRBJ2-7 NA TRBV9 many CASSSNGGNEQYF TGTGCCAGCAGCTCAAACGGAGGGAACGAGCAGTACTTC
TRBJ2-5 TRBD2 TRBV6-1 NA CAAGLADQETQYF TGTGCCGCCGGACTAGCGGACCAAGAGACCCAGTACTTC
TRBJ2-1 NA TRBV27 NA CASSVGAVPNYNEQFF TGTGCCAGCAGTGTTGGGGCAGTTCCGAACTACAATGAGCAGTTCTTC
TRBJ2-2 TRBD1 TRBV3-1 many CASSQGQGITGELFF TGTGCCAGCAGCCAGGGACAGGGCATCACCGGGGAGCTGTTTTTT
TRBJ2-1 NA TRBV15 NA CATSRDRGVAINEQFF TGTGCCACCAGCAGAGATCGGGGTGTAGCTATCAATGAGCAGTTCTTC
TRBJ2-7 TRBD1 TRBV20-1 many CSAQGQDFSYEQYF TGCAGTGCTCAGGGACAGGATTTCTCCTACGAGCAGTACTTC
TRBJ2-5 TRBD2 TRBV28 many CASSFRREGTEETQYF TGTGCCAGCAGTTTCCGGCGGGAGGGCACGGAGGAGACCCAGTACTTC
TRBJ2-7 NA TRBV6-5 many CASTSSGYEQYF TGTGCCAGCACCTCCAGCGGGTACGAGCAGTACTTC
TRBJ1-1 NA TRBV15 NA CATSRDGRGTEAFF TGTGCCACCAGCAGAGATGGCAGGGGAACTGAAGCTTTCTTT
TRBJ2-1 NA TRBV19 many CASSITTTYNEQFF TGTGCCAGTAGTATCACGACAACCTACAATGAGCAGTTCTTC
TRBJ2-1 NA TRBV5-6 NA CASSFSSVVHYLFF TGTGCCAGCAGCTTTTCCTCGGTAGTCCATTACCTGTTCTTC
TRBJ1-5 NA TRBV24-1 NA CATSDPNRLGNQPQHF TGTGCCACCAGTGACCCCAACAGGTTGGGCAATCAGCCCCAGCATTTT
TRBJ2-3 NA TRBV29-1 few CSVEFVTGRSTDTQYF TGCAGCGTTGAATTTGTAACAGGGAGAAGCACAGATACGCAGTATTTT
TRBJ2-3 TRBD1 TRBV20-1 NA CSAPRQGPDTQYF TGCAGTGCCCCCCGACAGGGACCAGATACGCAGTATTTT
TRBJ2-1 TRBD2 TRBV4-3 many CASSQEGLAGGGQFF TGCGCCAGCAGCCAAGAGGGACTAGCGGGAGGGGGGCAGTTCTTC
TRBJ2-1 NA TRBV7-2 NA CASSLGLVVEQFF TGTGCCAGCAGCTTAGGACTCGTCGTCGAGCAGTTCTTC
TRBJ1-1 NA TRBV25-1 many CASSELAESTEAFF TGTGCCAGCAGTGAATTGGCAGAGAGTACTGAAGCTTTCTTT
TRBJ2-1 NA TRBV7-8 many CASSPGLSDSYNEQFF TGTGCCAGCAGCCCAGGACTGTCGGACTCATACAATGAGCAGTTCTTC
TRBJ2-5 TRBD2 TRBV28 few CASSLTTSGISETQYF TGTGCCAGCAGTTTAACCACTAGCGGGATATCAGAGACCCAGTACTTC
TRBJ2-7 TRBD1 TRBV25-1 many CASSFTGVLYEQYF TGTGCCAGCAGTTTTACAGGGGTTTTGTACGAGCAGTACTTC
TRBJ2-3 TRBD2 TRBV7-2 many CASSPGTSSADTQYF TGTGCCAGCAGCCCCGGGACTAGCAGCGCAGATACGCAGTATTTT
TRBJ2-7 TRBD1 TRBV7-9 many CASSTSGTGAYEQYF TGTGCCAGCAGCACCTCCGGGACAGGGGCCTACGAGCAGTACTTC
TRBJ2-7 NA TRBV6-6 many CASSHRGEEQYF TGTGCCAGCAGCCACAGAGGGGAGGAGCAGTACTTC
TRBJ1-3 NA TRBV18 few CASSPLPGGAGNTIYF TGTGCCAGCTCACCCCTCCCCGGAGGGGCAGGAAACACCATATATTTT
TRBJ2-1 TRBD2 TRBV5-1 NA CASSLYSGGPREQFF TGCGCCAGCAGCTTATATAGCGGGGGGCCTCGGGAGCAGTTCTTC
TRBJ1-1 NA TRBV6-1 NA CRTEVVNTEAFF TGCCGGACGGAAGTGGTGAACACTGAAGCTTTCTTT
TRBJ1-1 TRBD1 TRBV10-2 many CASSVPGGFTEAFF TGCGCCAGCAGTGTTCCAGGGGGCTTCACTGAAGCTTTCTTT
TRBJ2-7 NA TRBV6-6 NA CASSYGEEQYF TGTGCCAGCAGTTACGGGGAGGAGCAGTACTTC
TRBJ2-1 TRBD1 TRBV2 many CASSRQGAGDEQFF TGTGCCAGCAGTCGACAGGGGGCTGGGGATGAGCAGTTCTTC
TRBJ2-1 TRBD2 TRBV6-2/TRBV6-3 many CASSYPLAGAPNEQFF TGTGCCAGCAGTTATCCACTAGCGGGGGCCCCCAATGAGCAGTTCTTC
TRBJ1-2 NA TRBV11-3 many CASSFPGVERYGYTF TGTGCCAGCAGCTTCCCAGGGGTAGAGCGGTATGGCTACACCTTC
TRBJ2-1 NA TRBV7-2 many CASSPGTGYNEQFF TGTGCCAGCAGCCCGGGGACTGGCTACAATGAGCAGTTCTTC
TRBJ2-2 NA TRBV27 NA CASSLVDPRVTGELFF TGTGCCAGCAGTTTAGTTGACCCCAGGGTAACCGGGGAGCTGTTTTTT
TRBJ2-7 TRBD2 TRBV27 NA CASSLSLAGPYEQYF TGTGCCAGCAGTTTAAGCCTAGCGGGGCCCTACGAGCAGTACTTC
TRBJ2-1 TRBD2 TRBV20-1 many CSAPLAGGILGEQFF TGCAGTGCTCCATTAGCGGGAGGCATACTTGGTGAGCAGTTCTTC
TRBJ2-7 TRBD1 TRBV20-1 many CSATRDRVTYEQYF TGCAGTGCTACCCGGGACAGGGTAACCTACGAGCAGTACTTC
TRBJ1-4 NA TRBV28 many CASSLYLLNEKLFF TGTGCCAGCAGTTTATACCTACTTAATGAAAAACTGTTTTTT
TRBJ2-6 NA TRBV28 many CASRGSGANVLTF TGTGCCAGCCGAGGCTCTGGGGCCAACGTCCTGACTTTC
TRBJ2-7 NA TRBV5-1 many CASSSRVDEQYF TGCGCCAGCAGCTCCCGGGTGGACGAGCAGTACTTC
TRBJ2-7 NA TRBV6-6 many CASSLPGNSEQYF TGTGCCAGCAGTTTACCGGGGAACAGCGAGCAGTACTTC